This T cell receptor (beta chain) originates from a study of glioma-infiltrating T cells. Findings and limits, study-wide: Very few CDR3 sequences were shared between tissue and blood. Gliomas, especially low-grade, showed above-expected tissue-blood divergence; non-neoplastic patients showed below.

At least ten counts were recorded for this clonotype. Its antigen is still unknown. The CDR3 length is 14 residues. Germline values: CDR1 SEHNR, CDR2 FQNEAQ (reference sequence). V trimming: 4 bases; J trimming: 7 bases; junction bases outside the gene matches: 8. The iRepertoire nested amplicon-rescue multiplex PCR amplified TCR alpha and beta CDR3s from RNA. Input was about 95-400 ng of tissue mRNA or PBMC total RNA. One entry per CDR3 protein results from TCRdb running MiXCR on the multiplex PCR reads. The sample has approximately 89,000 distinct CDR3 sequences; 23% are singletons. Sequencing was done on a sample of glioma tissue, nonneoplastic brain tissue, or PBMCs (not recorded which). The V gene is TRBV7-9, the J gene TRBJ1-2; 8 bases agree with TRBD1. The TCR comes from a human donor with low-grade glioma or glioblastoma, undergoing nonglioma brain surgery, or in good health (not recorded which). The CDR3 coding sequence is TGTGCCAGCAGCTGGGGATCAGGGGGCCTTGGCTACACCTTC. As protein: CASSWGSGGLGYTF. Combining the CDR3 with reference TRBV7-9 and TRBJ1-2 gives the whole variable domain DTGVSQNPRHKITKRGQNVTFRCDPISEHNRLYWYRQTLGQGPEFLTYFQNEAQLEKSRLLSDRFSAERPKGSFSTLEIQRTEQGDSAMYLCASSWGSGGLGYTFGSGTRLTVV.